This T cell receptor (beta chain) was recovered during a study of OX40 agonist ivuxolimab in advanced cancers. Study in general: From about 23 to 85 years was the age range, with a mean of around 57 years, and 65% to 90% were male. Partial response was recorded in three patients: one hepatocellular carcinoma and two cutaneous melanoma cases.

Clones were read by immunoSEQ multiplex PCR, and TCRdb kept only the in-frame ones, dropping some. This table has about 86,000 clones, roughly 87% appearing once. CDR1 is LNHNV and CDR2 is YYDKDF in the germline V gene (reference sequence). This CDR3 contains 15 residues. V lost 1 base to trimming and J lost 0 bases, with 7 bases between them. The V gene is TRBV15, the J gene TRBJ1-5, with D uncertain. The starting material was CD4+ or CD8+ T cells sorted from blood, obtained in a trial of the OX40 agonist ivuxolimab. The sequence came from an adult with an advanced solid tumor such as melanoma, head and neck, liver or kidney cancer. The CDR3 spells CATSRGTASNQPQHF. The CDR3 bases are TGTGCCACCAGCAGAGGTACAGCTAGCAATCAGCCCCAGCATTTT.